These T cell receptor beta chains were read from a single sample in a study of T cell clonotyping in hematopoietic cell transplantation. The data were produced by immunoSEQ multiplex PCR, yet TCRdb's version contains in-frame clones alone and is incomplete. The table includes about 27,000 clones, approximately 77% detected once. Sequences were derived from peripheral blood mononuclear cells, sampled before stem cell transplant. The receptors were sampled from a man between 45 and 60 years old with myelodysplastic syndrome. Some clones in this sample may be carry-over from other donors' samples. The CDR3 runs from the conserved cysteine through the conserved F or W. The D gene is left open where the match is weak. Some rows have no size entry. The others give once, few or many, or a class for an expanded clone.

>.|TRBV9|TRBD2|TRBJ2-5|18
TGTGCCAGCAGCTCGGGACTAGCGGGAGGCGGCTTAATGGAGACCCAGTACTTC
CASSSGLAGGGLMETQYF
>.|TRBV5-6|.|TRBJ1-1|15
TGTGCCAGCAGCTTGGCAGCCGGGATAAGGACTGAAGCTTTCTTT
CASSLAAGIRTEAFF
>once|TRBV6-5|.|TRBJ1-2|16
TGTGCCAGCAGTTACTCGATGTCCGCCCAGGGGTATGGCTACACCTTC
CASSYSMSAQGYGYTF
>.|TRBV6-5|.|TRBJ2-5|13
TGTGCCAGCAGAAACCGGGCACAAGAGACCCAGTACTTC
CASRNRAQETQYF
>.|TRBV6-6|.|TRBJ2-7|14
TGTGCCAGCAGTTACTCGGTTTCCTCTTCCGAGCAGTACTTC
CASSYSVSSSEQYF
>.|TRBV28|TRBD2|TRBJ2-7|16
TGTGCCAGCAGTTTATGGACTAGCGGGGGGGCTTACGAGCAGTACTTC
CASSLWTSGGAYEQYF
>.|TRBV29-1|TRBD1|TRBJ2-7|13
TGCAGCGTTAAACAGGGGGCGCGTCTTGAGCAGTACTTC
CSVKQGARLEQYF
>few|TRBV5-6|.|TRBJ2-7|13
TGTGCCAGCAGCTTGTCCAGCTCCTACGAGCAGTACTTC
CASSLSSSYEQYF
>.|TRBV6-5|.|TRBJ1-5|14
TGTGCCAGCAGTTACTCGCGGGTCAATCAGCCCCAGCATTTT
CASSYSRVNQPQHF
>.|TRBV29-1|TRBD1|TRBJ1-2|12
TGCAGCGTGATCGGGACAGGCTATGGCTACACCTTC
CSVIGTGYGYTF
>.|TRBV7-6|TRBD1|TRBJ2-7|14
TGTGCCAGCAGCTTTGGACAGGGTTCCTACGAGCAGTACTTC
CASSFGQGSYEQYF
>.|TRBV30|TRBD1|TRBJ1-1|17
TGTGCCTGGAGTCTAGGGACAGACATACTCCATAACACTGAAGCTTTCTTT
CAWSLGTDILHNTEAFF
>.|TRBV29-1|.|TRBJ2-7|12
TGCAGCGTGCGGACAGTCTCCTACGAGCAGTACTTC
CSVRTVSYEQYF
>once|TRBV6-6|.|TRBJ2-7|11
TGTGCCAGCAGTGCTAAATACGAGCAGTACTTC
CASSAKYEQYF
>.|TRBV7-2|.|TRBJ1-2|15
TGTGCCAGCAGCTATTTCCTGGGCGGGTCCTATGGCTACACCTTC
CASSYFLGGSYGYTF
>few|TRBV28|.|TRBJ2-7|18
TGTGCCAGCAGTTTGTTGGCGGACCCCCCTACCCCTACGTGGGAGCAGTACTTC
CASSLLADPPTPTWEQYF
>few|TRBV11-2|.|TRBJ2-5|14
TGTGCCAGCAGCTTAGGGACAGACCAAGAGACCCAGTACTTC
CASSLGTDQETQYF
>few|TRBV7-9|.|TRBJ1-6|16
TGTGCCAGCAGCCCCCAGCGGGACACGAATAATTCACCCCTCCACTTT
CASSPQRDTNNSPLHF
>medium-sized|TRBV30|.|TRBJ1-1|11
TGTGCCTGGAGTGTATACTCTGAAGCTTTCTTT
CAWSVYSEAFF
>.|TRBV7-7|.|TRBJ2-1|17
TGTGCTAGCAGCGAGAGCCCTCAGGTATCTAGGAGTAGTGAGCAGTTCTTC
CASSESPQVSRSSEQFF
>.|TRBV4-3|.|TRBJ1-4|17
TGCGCCAGCAGCCAAGATGTGGGTCTGGGGGGAATGGAAAAACTGTTTTTT
CASSQDVGLGGMEKLFF
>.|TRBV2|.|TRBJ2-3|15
TGTGCCAGCAGTGAACGGGGACGGGGCACAGATACGCAGTATTTT
CASSERGRGTDTQYF
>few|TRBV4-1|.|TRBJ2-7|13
TGCGCCAGCAGCCAAGTTCCCTTTCAGGAGCAGTACTTC
CASSQVPFQEQYF
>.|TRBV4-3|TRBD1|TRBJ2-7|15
TGCGCCAGCAGCCAAGATCAACAGGGGTGGTACGAGCAGTACTTC
CASSQDQQGWYEQYF
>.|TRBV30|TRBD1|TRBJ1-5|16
TGTGCCTGGAGTTTGGGACAGGGGCCCTACAATCAGCCCCAGCATTTT
CAWSLGQGPYNQPQHF
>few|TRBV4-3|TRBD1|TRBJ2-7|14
TGCGCCAGCAGCCGAGGACAGGGATCTTGGGAGCAGTACTTC
CASSRGQGSWEQYF
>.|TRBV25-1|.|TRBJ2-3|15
TGTGCCAGCATCCGCAACTCCTTCAGCACAGATACGCAGTATTTT
CASIRNSFSTDTQYF
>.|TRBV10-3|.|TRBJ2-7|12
TGTGCCATCAGTTTGACCACTTACGAGCAGTACTTC
CAISLTTYEQYF
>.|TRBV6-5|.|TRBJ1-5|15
TGTGCCAGCAGTTTCCGTCCAGGGGAGGATCAGCCCCAGCATTTT
CASSFRPGEDQPQHF
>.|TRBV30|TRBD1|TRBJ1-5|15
TGTGCCTGGAGTCAGGGACAGGGGGCCAGTCAGCCCCAGCATTTT
CAWSQGQGASQPQHF